Listed below are T cell receptor beta chains from one sample, sequenced in a study of blood T cell repertoires in COVID-19. Sequencing used immunoSEQ multiplex PCR; TCRdb keeps in-frame clones, though not all of them. The sample carries about 140,000 clones, around 80% recorded once. The sample was peripheral blood. The receptors derive from a woman aged 55-75 years with acute or convalescent COVID-19. Both conserved end residues are part of each CDR3. Each record gives: clone size, V gene, D gene, J gene, CDR3 protein, CDR3 DNA. D genes are given only for firm matches. Some rows mark clone size as missing; the rest say once, few, many or name a class of expanded clone.

.	TRBV28	.	TRBJ1-1	CASSWGHGGDTEAFF	TGTGCCAGCAGTTGGGGACACGGGGGGGACACTGAAGCTTTCTTT
.	TRBV5-1	TRBD2	TRBJ2-7	CASTPGLAGKDEQYF	TGCGCCAGCACACCGGGACTAGCGGGAAAGGACGAGCAGTACTTC
.	TRBV9	.	TRBJ2-1	CASSESIAPSGNEQFF	TGTGCCAGCAGCGAGAGTATAGCACCAAGCGGGAATGAGCAGTTCTTC
.	TRBV3-1/TRBV3-2	TRBD2	TRBJ2-3	CASSQGGVTQYF	TGTGCCAGCAGCCAGGGGGGGGTTACGCAGTATTTT
.	TRBV12-3/TRBV12-4	.	TRBJ2-5	CASNQDSQETQYF	TGTGCCAGCAACCAGGACAGTCAAGAGACCCAGTACTTC
.	TRBV7-8	.	TRBJ2-7	CASSPGTFSYEQYF	TGTGCCAGCAGCCCCGGGACTTTCTCCTACGAGCAGTACTTC
.	TRBV3-1/TRBV3-2	TRBD1	TRBJ2-4	CASSQGDSIQYF	TGTGCCAGCAGCCAGGGGGACAGTATTCAGTACTTC
.	TRBV7-9	.	TRBJ1-6	CASSPQGSLDSPLHF	TGTGCCAGCAGCCCTCAGGGAAGTTTAGATTCACCCCTCCACTTT
.	TRBV5-1	.	TRBJ1-4	CASSSTGINEKLFF	TGCGCCAGCAGCTCGACAGGAATTAATGAAAAACTGTTTTTT
.	TRBV28	.	TRBJ1-5	CASSHNHRAAQPQHF	TGTGCCAGCAGTCACAATCACAGGGCTGCTCAGCCCCAGCATTTT
.	TRBV19	TRBD1	TRBJ2-2	CASTRRGGQVNTGELFF	TGTGCCAGTACCCGCCGGGGTGGACAGGTCAACACCGGGGAGCTGTTTTTT
once	TRBV7-8	.	TRBJ2-7	CASSNGGEQYF	TGTGCCAGCAGCAACGGAGGGGAGCAGTACTTC
once	TRBV4-1	.	TRBJ1-5	CASRIEQVSNQPQHF	TGCGCCAGCAGAATAGAACAGGTCAGCAATCAGCCCCAGCATTTT
.	TRBV11-2	.	TRBJ1-5	CASSLDQTGQPQHF	TGTGCCAGCAGCTTAGATCAAACCGGTCAGCCCCAGCATTTT
few	TRBV6-5	.	TRBJ1-1	CASSYSRVSTEAFF	TGTGCCAGCAGTTACTCCAGGGTGAGCACTGAAGCTTTCTTT
.	TRBV7-6	.	TRBJ2-1	CASSLNSGYNEQFF	TGTGCCAGCAGCTTAAACAGTGGCTACAATGAGCAGTTCTTC
few	TRBV27	TRBD1	TRBJ1-2	CASSSRQGSGYGYTF	TGTGCCAGCAGTTCCCGACAGGGATCAGGCTATGGCTACACCTTC
.	TRBV19	.	TRBJ2-7	CASRASPSSYEQYF	TGTGCCAGTAGGGCTTCTCCTAGCTCCTACGAGCAGTACTTC
.	TRBV27	TRBD2	TRBJ2-1	CASSRILAGVGNEQFF	TGTGCCAGCAGTAGAATACTAGCGGGAGTAGGAAATGAGCAGTTCTTC
.	TRBV2	.	TRBJ2-7	CASLGGSHEQYF	TGTGCCAGCCTGGGAGGTTCCCACGAGCAGTACTTC
.	TRBV15	TRBD2	TRBJ2-7	CATSRDLIETSGRFEQYF	TGTGCCACCAGCAGAGATCTTATTGAGACTAGCGGGAGATTCGAGCAGTACTTC
.	TRBV5-1	TRBD2	TRBJ2-2	CASSSGLAANTGELFF	TGCGCCAGCAGCTCTGGACTAGCGGCGAACACCGGGGAGCTGTTTTTT
.	TRBV3-1/TRBV3-2	.	TRBJ2-7	CASSQVFAVYEQYF	TGTGCCAGCAGCCAAGTTTTCGCGGTCTACGAGCAGTACTTC
.	TRBV29-1	.	TRBJ1-5	CSVRWEGVRGIHF	TGCAGCGTTAGGTGGGAGGGAGTTCGAGGGATACATTTT
.	TRBV3-1/TRBV3-2	TRBD2	TRBJ2-1	CASSRRTSNEQFF	TGTGCCAGCAGCCGCCGGACTAGCAATGAGCAGTTCTTC
.	TRBV5-4	TRBD2	TRBJ2-3	CASSPRGGTDTQYF	TGTGCCAGCAGCCCGCGGGGGGGCACAGATACGCAGTATTTT
.	TRBV5-1	TRBD2	TRBJ2-1	CASSRLAAYNEQFF	TGCGCCAGCAGTAGGCTAGCGGCGTACAATGAGCAGTTCTTC
.	TRBV27	.	TRBJ1-5	CASSSARAINQPQHF	TGTGCCAGCAGTTCTGCCAGGGCCATCAATCAGCCCCAGCATTTT
few	TRBV21-1	.	TRBJ2-7	CAIGTSGAPGEQYF	TGTGCCATCGGGACTAGCGGGGCCCCAGGGGAGCAGTACTTC
.	TRBV2	.	TRBJ2-7	CASSGYSYEQYF	TGTGCCAGCAGTGGTTACTCCTACGAGCAGTACTTC
.	TRBV5-4	TRBD2	TRBJ2-5	CASSPRLADQETQYF	TGTGCCAGCAGCCCTAGACTAGCAGACCAAGAGACCCAGTACTTC
few	TRBV6-5	TRBD2	TRBJ2-7	CASSLREGAYEQYF	TGTGCCAGCAGTTTACGGGAGGGAGCCTACGAGCAGTACTTC
.	TRBV6-1	.	TRBJ1-4	CASSERGAGGEKLFF	TGTGCCAGCAGTGAAAGAGGGGCAGGAGGGGAAAAACTGTTTTTT
.	TRBV27	TRBD2	TRBJ2-7	CASSFRGPSGEQYF	TGTGCCAGCAGTTTCCGAGGGCCTAGCGGTGAGCAGTACTTC
.	TRBV19	.	TRBJ1-4	CASSYSRGLGATNEKLFF	TGTGCCAGTAGTTACTCCAGGGGATTGGGCGCAACTAATGAAAAACTGTTTTTT
.	TRBV6-5	.	TRBJ1-5	CASKTGWDQPQHF	TGTGCCAGCAAAACAGGGTGGGATCAGCCCCAGCATTTT
few	TRBV29-1	.	TRBJ2-1	CSVEGFLNEQFF	TGCAGCGTTGAGGGCTTCCTCAATGAGCAGTTCTTC
many	TRBV19	.	TRBJ2-1	CASSISTGSLYNEQFF	TGTGCCAGTAGTATATCAACCGGGAGCCTTTACAATGAGCAGTTCTTC
.	TRBV12-3/TRBV12-4	.	TRBJ2-7	CASGLVGEQYF	TGTGCCAGCGGCCTCGTTGGCGAGCAGTACTTC